This record concerns one TCR beta chain sequence. This specimen comes from a study of blood T cell repertoires in COVID-19. The method was immunoSEQ multiplex PCR; TCRdb's version includes in-frame clones alone and lacks a portion of them. The sample records approximately 180,000 clones, under 90% being singletons. V lost 5 bases and J lost 7, with 15 bases in between. Germline CDR1 and CDR2: MNHNY and SVGAGI (reference sequence). There are 13 residues in the CDR3. Sample: peripheral blood. The J gene is TRBJ2-7, the V gene TRBV6-6; D gene uncertain. The sequence was collected from a person aged 70 to 80 with COVID-19, enrolled during active disease. The CDR3 bases are TGTGCCAGCAGTCCCCGGTTAGCTGATGAGCAGTACTTC. This translates into CASSPRLADEQYF.